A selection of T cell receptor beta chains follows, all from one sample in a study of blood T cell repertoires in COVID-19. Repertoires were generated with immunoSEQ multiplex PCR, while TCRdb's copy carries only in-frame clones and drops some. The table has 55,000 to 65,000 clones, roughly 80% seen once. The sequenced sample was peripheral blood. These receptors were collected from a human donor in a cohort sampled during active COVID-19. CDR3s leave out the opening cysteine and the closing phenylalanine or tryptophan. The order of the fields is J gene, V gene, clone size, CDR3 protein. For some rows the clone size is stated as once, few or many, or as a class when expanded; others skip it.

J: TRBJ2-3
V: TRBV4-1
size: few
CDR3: ASSQDQISGVTDTQY

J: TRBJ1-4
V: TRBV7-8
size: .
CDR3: ASRTGSNEKLF

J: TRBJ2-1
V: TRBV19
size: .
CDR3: ASSLDVFYNEQF

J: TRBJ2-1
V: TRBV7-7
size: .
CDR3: ASSLAGGNEQF

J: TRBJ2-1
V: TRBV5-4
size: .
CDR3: ASSSHTGDSYNEQF

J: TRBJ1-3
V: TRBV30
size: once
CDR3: AWSEPPVLIGNTIY

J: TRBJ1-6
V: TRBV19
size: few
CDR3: ASRRPEYNSPLH

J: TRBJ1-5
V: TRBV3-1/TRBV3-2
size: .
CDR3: ASSQGTGNSNQPQH

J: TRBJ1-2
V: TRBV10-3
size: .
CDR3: AIRDDRGHAYGYT

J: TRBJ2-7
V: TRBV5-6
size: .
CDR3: ASSLQPGVQY

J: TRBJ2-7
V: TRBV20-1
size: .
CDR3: SASRAGGPYEQY

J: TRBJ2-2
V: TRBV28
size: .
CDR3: ASRWAPNTGELF

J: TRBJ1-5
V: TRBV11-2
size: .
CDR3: ASSPSGRSNQPQH

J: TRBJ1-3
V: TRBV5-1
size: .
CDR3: ASSLGGHSGNTIY

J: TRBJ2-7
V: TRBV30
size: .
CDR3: AWSPPLGTGLYEQY

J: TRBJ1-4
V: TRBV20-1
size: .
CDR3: SALINEKLF

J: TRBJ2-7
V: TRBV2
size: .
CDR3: ASRAGAYEQY

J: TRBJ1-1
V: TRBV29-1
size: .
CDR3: SVGQGAAEAF

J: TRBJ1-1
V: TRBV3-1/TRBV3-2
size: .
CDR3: ASSQRNTEAF

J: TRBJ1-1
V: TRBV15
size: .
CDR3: ATSRDLGMTGGTEAF

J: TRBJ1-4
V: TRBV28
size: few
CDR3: ASSLEGTNEKLF

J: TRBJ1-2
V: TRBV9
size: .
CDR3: ASSVVRTGRNYGYT

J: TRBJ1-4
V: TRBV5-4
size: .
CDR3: ASSLSANEKLF

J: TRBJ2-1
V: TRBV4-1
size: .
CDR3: ASSSRVAGGLGSYNEQF

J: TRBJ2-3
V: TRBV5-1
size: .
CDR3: ASSFPTSVSDTQY

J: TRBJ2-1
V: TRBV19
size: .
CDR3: ASSRLVNNEQF

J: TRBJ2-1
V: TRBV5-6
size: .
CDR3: ASSLYSLAYNEQF

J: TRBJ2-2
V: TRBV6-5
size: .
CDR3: ASSTGTVTGELF

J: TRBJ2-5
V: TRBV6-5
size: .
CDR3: ASRPRQGAGETQY

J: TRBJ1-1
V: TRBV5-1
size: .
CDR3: ASRTEENTEAF

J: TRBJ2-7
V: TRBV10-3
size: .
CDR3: AISLAGGSYEQY

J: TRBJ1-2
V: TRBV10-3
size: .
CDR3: AISDSTLRGVYGYT

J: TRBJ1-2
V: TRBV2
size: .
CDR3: ASRAGQANYGYT

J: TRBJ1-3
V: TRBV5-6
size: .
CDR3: ASSPDFSGNTIY

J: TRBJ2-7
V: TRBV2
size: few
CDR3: ASRQSGRGLNYEQY

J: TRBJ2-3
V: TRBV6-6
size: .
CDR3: ASSYYLGTDTQY

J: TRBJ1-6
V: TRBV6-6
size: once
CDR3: ASSYAGKNSPLH

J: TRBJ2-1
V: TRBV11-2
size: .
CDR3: ASSSSGNRNEQF

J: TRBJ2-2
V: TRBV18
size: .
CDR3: ASSPAAGGPQFNTGELF

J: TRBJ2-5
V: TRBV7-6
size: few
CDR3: ASSSLAGGLLETQY

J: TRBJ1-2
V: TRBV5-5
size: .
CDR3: ASSLDPGTGVGGYT

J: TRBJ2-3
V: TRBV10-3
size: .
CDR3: AIRDRFYTQY

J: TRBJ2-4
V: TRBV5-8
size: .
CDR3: ASSRPGLARDKNIQY